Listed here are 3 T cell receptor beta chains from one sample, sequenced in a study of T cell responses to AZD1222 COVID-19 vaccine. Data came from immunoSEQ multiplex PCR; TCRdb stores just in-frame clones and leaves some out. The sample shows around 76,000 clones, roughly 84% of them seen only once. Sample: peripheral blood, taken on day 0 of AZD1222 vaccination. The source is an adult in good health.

In nucleotides, the CDR3 is TGTGCCAGCAGCTTAGTTGGGGGGGCCGGAAGAGAGACCCAGTACTTC. Translated: CASSLVGGAGRETQYF. The chain has TRBV11-2 and TRBJ2-5; possibly TRBD2 for D (7 bases). CDR1 SGHAT and CDR2 FQNNGV come from the germline V gene. This CDR3 comprises 16 residues. Trimming shortened V by 1 base and J by 4 bases, and 16 bases separated the two germline ends. Drawing the rest from reference TRBV11-2 and TRBJ2-5, the complete variable domain is EAGVAQSPRYKIIEKRQSVAFWCNPISGHATLYWYQQILGQGPKLLIQFQNNGVVDDSQLPKDRFSAERLKGVDSTLKIQPAKLEDSAVYLCASSLVGGAGRETQYFGPGTRLLVL.

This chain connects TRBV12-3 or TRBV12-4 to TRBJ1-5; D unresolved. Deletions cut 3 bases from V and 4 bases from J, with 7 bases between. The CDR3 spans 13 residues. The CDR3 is CASSLAENQPQHF. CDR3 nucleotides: TGTGCCAGCAGTTTGGCGGAGAATCAGCCCCAGCATTTT.

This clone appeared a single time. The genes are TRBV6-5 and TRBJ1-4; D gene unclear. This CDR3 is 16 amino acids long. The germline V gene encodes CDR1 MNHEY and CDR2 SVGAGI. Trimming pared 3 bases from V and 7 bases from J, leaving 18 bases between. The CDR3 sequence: CASSYQLGSGGEKLFF. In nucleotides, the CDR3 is TGTGCCAGCAGTTATCAACTCGGGAGCGGCGGTGAAAAACTGTTTTTT.